Below, one T cell receptor beta chain is given with its context. A read error may produce the germline difference seen at one junction end. These data originate in a study of shared clonotypes between healthy human individuals. The CDR3 totals 15 residues. CDR1 and CDR2 from the germline V gene are SSHAT and FNYEAQ (reference sequence). Repertoires were generated with immunoSEQ multiplex PCR, while TCRdb's copy carries only in-frame clones and drops some. The sample lists millions of clones, 95% occurring once. The clonotype was recovered from a man aged 18 to 30 in good health. The chain recombines TRBV7-7 with TRBJ2-5, with TRBD2 matching 7 bases. Sequenced material: naive CD4+ T cells sorted from blood. Subset here: CD45RA+ positively selected. Here the CDR3 DNA reads TGTGCTAGCAGCTTAGGAGGACTAGGAGGAGAGACCCAGTACTTC. Its protein is CASSLGGLGGETQYF.